The 13 T cell receptor beta chains reported below all come from one sample, sequenced in a study of blood T cell repertoires in COVID-19. Here immunoSEQ multiplex PCR was the method, and the copy in TCRdb shows in-frame clones only, minus some. The repertoire holds 110,000 to 150,000 clones, with about 79% as singletons. Sequenced material: peripheral blood. The receptors derive from a man aged 60-69 years with active or convalescent COVID-19.

This chain connects TRBV7-9 to TRBJ2-3, with 12 bases that match TRBD1. This CDR3 is built from 15 residues. Germline lookup yields CDR1 SEHNR and CDR2 FQNEAQ (reference sequence). V lost 6 bases to trimming and J lost 5 bases; unmatched junction nucleotides: 6. DNA of the CDR3: TGTGCCAGCAGTAGGGACAGGGGGCACGGAGATACGCAGTATTTT. Its translation is CASSRDRGHGDTQYF.

This chain connects TRBV28 to TRBJ1-1; a possible D gene is TRBD1 (6 bases). Germline lookup yields CDR1 MDHEN and CDR2 SYDVKM. V lost 7 bases and J lost 1, with 13 bases in between. CDR3 length: 14 residues. Here the CDR3 reads CASTLQGGNTEAFF. As DNA, the CDR3 is TGTGCCAGCACACTACAGGGCGGGAACACTGAAGCTTTCTTT.

This clone was counted once. J is TRBJ1-4 and V is TRBV7-9; TRBD1 aligns across 8 bases. CDR1 is SEHNR, CDR2 FQNEAQ, per germline (reference sequence). The V gene end was trimmed by 8 bases and the J gene end by 7 bases; junction bases not matched to a gene: 9. The CDR3 covers 14 residues. The CDR3, as DNA: TGTGCCAGCGCGATCGGGACAGGTCTTGAAAAACTGTTTTTT. Translation gives CASAIGTGLEKLFF. The entire variable domain, with the rest obtained from reference TRBV7-9 and TRBJ1-4, is as follows: DTGVSQNPRHKITKRGQNVTFRCDPISEHNRLYWYRQTLGQGPEFLTYFQNEAQLEKSRLLSDRFSAERPKGSFSTLEIQRTEQGDSAMYLCASAIGTGLEKLFFGSGTQLSVL.

This clone has a handful of counts. The rearrangement joins TRBV18 to TRBJ1-4; the D gene is possibly TRBD1 (6 bases). V gave up 6 bases and J gave up 0 bases, with 11 bases separating them. This CDR3 spans 15 amino acids. Germline V gene sequence: CDR1 KGHSH, CDR2 LQKENI. The CDR3 sequence is CASSPGQSTNEKLFF. CDR3 coding DNA: TGTGCCAGCTCTCCAGGACAGTCAACTAATGAAAAACTGTTTTTT.

The V and J genes are TRBV6-2 or TRBV6-3 and TRBJ1-4; no firm D call. V dropped 0 bases and J dropped 0 bases, with 8 bases sitting between them. This CDR3 has 16 residues. Germline-derived CDR1 and CDR2 are MNHEY and SVGEGT. The CDR3 sequence: CASSYSGSSTNEKLFF. The CDR3 nucleotides read TGTGCCAGCAGTTACTCGGGCAGCTCAACTAATGAAAAACTGTTTTTT.

The chain is built from TRBV15 and TRBJ2-1; D is undetermined. Trimming removed 3 bases at V and 7 bases at J, with 19 bases between. Germline loops: CDR1 LNHNV, CDR2 YYDKDF (reference sequence). There are 16 residues in the CDR3. The CDR3 DNA follows: TGTGCCACCAGCAGCAGTCTAGGCCGAGCCCCAAATGAGCAGTTCTTC. Translation: CATSSSLGRAPNEQFF. Full variable domain (outside the CDR3, taken from reference TRBV15 and TRBJ2-1): DAMVIQNPRYQVTQFGKPVTLSCSQTLNHNVMYWYQQKSSQAPKLLFHYYDKDFNNEADTPDNFQSRRPNTSFCFLDIRSPGLGDTAMYLCATSSSLGRAPNEQFFGPGTRLTVL.

V gene TRBV19 combines with J gene TRBJ1-4; 12 nucleotides line up with TRBD1. V gave up 8 bases and J gave up 4 bases; unmatched junction bases: 8. The germline CDR1 and CDR2 sequences are LNHDA and SQIVND (reference sequence). The CDR3 is 16 residues long. In nucleotides, the CDR3 is TGTGCCAGTTCGGGACAGGGGGCTCTTGGTAATGAAAAACTGTTTTTT. Residues: CASSGQGALGNEKLFF.

This clone was seen only once. The V call is TRBV18, the J call TRBJ2-5; 12 positions match TRBD2. CDR1 and CDR2 from the germline V gene are KGHSH and LQKENI. Trimming took 4 bases from V and 2 from J; bases not matched to a gene: 5. The CDR3 contains 16 residues. The CDR3 DNA reads TGTGCCAGCTCACTTAGGACTAGCGGGAAGCAAGAGACCCAGTACTTC. This gives the protein CASSLRTSGKQETQYF.

The chain couples TRBV18 to TRBJ2-5; TRBD1 agrees at 7 bases. Germline V lookup: CDR1 KGHSH, CDR2 LQKENI. Losses at the gene ends were 2 bases for V and 7 bases for J; bases not matched to a gene: 7. The length of the CDR3 is 14 residues. As DNA, the CDR3 is TGTGCCAGCTCACCAAGGGACAGTCGGGGGACCCAGTACTTC. Residues: CASSPRDSRGTQYF.

This sequence joins TRBV6-5 and TRBJ2-1; 7 bases align to TRBD2. Trimming removed 6 bases from V and 3 bases from J; junction bases left unmatched: 2. This CDR3 contains 13 residues. The germline V gene encodes CDR1 MNHEY and CDR2 SVGAGI. The chain's CDR3 is CASSRGGYNEQFF. The DNA for the CDR3 is TGTGCCAGCAGCCGCGGGGGCTACAATGAGCAGTTCTTC.

This clone appeared a few times. This chain links TRBV6-2 or TRBV6-3 with TRBJ2-1; tentatively, D is TRBD2 (7 bases). Germline CDR1 and CDR2: MNHEY and SVGEGT. This CDR3 spans 13 amino acids. Trimming left V 2 bases short and J 9 bases short, with 11 bases between. The CDR3 sequence: CASSYGRGFEQFF. CDR3 nucleotides: TGTGCCAGCAGTTACGGGAGGGGGTTTGAGCAGTTCTTC.

This chain joins TRBV7-2 and TRBJ1-4, with D perhaps matching TRBD1 (6 bases). Trimming removed 1 base from V and 8 bases from J, with 14 bases in between. The CDR3 sequence is 15 residues long. Germline CDR1 is SGHTA and CDR2 is FQGNSA. The CDR3 region is CASSLDGRGREKLFF. Written as DNA, the CDR3 is TGTGCCAGCAGCTTAGACGGCAGGGGAAGGGAAAAACTGTTTTTT.

This clone was seen just once. The rearrangement links TRBV11-3 to TRBJ2-7; D ambiguous. Germline V gene sequence: CDR1 SGHNT, CDR2 YENEEA. The V and J ends lost 4 bases and 7 bases respectively, with 14 bases between them. The CDR3 totals 13 residues. CDR3 DNA: TGTGCCAGCAGCTCCAGAATCTCCCATGAGCAGTACGTC. Encoded protein: CASSSRISHEQYV.